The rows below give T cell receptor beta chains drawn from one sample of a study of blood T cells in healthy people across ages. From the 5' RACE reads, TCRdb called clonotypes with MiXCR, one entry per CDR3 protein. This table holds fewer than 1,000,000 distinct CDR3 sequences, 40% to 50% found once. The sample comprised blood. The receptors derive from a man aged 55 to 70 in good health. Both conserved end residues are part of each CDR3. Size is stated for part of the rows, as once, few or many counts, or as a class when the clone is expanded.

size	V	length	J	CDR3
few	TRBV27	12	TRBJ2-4	CASSFSPLEQYF
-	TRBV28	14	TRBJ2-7	CASTPWSSGGEQYF
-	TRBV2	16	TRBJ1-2	CASSDRGVFSVYGYTF
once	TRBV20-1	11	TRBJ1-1	CSARPNTEAFF
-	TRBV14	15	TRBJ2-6	CASSPDRSWANVLTF
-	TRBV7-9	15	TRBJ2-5	CASTLDLLASNEQYF
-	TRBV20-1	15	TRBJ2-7	CSAGFNRDRGYEQYF
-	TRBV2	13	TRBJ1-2	CASSEAPGNGYTF
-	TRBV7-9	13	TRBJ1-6	CATQTGGERSLHF
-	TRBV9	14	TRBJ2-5	CASSKTGTQETQYF
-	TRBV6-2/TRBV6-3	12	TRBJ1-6	CASREEGVPLHF
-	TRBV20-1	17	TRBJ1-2	CSARGSGGRGRLGGYTF
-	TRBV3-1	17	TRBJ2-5	CASSFRTSGTFSETQYF
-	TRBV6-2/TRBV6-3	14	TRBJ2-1	CASSPISGGVEQFF
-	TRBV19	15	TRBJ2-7	CASSPLATATYEQYF
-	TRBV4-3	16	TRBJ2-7	CASSQDLGLASHEQYF
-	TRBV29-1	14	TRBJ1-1	CSVSRRGALTEVFF
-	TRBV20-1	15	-	CSASGSGGFGYEQYF
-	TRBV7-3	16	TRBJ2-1	CASSLRSQVTYNEQFF
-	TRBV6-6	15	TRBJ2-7	CASSSLGGFSYEQYF
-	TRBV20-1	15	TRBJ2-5	CSASVTSGAAGEQYF
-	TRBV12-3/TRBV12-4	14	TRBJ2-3	CASTTRGGTDAQYF
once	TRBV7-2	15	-	CASGPQPTGSGTQYF
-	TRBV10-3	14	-	CAISLRGASNEQYF
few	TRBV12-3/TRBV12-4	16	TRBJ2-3	CASSSLTEEGTDTQYF
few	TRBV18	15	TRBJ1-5	CASSRAGGFNQPQHF
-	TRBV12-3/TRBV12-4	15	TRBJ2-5	CASRGDRGGIETQYF
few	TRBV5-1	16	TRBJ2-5	CASSLRLAGSQETQYF
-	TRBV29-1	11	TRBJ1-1	CSVGGVTEAFF
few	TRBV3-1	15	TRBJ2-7	CASRSLAGGPGEQYF
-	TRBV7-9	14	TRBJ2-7	CASSQFDGSYEQYF
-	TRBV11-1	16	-	CASSSLRLAEAETQYF